This TCR beta chain was profiled in a study of T-cell memory formation after mild COVID-19. Overall study results and limits: Day 15 to 85 contracting clones showed balanced CD4/CD8; later expanders leaned CD4+. Contracting CD8+ clones were enriched in EMRA, CD4+ mainly in CM and EM.

As regards this clonotype: Its antigen remains unidentified.

Employing constant-segment primers, 5'RACE generated TCR alpha and TCR beta cDNA libraries bearing sample barcodes and UMIs. TCRdb re-called the 5' RACE reads through MiXCR, storing one row per CDR3 protein. The sample holds 85,000 to 120,000 distinct CDR3 sequences; 15% to 20% are singletons and the top ten take 28%. CDR3 length equals 14 residues. The germline V gene has CDR1 KGHDR and CDR2 SFDVKD. The trim removed 9 bases at V and 2 bases at J, leaving 5 bases unmatched. The receptor was derived from an adult woman who had mild COVID-19 (a few samples of this study predate the infection). Cell type and time point are not known. The chain is built from TRBV24-1 and TRBJ2-3, with 9 bases that match TRBD1. Sequencing was carried out using PBMCs or a T cell subset sorted from them (not recorded which). CDR3 nucleotide sequence: TGTGCCACCGCCGGGACAGGGAACACAGATACGCAGTATTTT. Translation: CATAGTGNTDTQYF.